The clone carrying this T cell receptor beta chain was seen a handful of times. V lost 7 bases, J lost 0 bases, and 5 bases stayed unmatched. The length of the CDR3 is 14 residues. From germline, CDR1 is SQVTM and CDR2 ANQGSEA. The data derive from a study of T-cell reconstitution after alpha-beta-depleted transplantation in children. Unique molecular identifiers were incorporated into the prepared TCRbeta library. TCRdb re-called the PCR reads with MiXCR, one entry per CDR3 protein. This sample has approximately 250,000 distinct CDR3 sequences, with roughly 23% found just once. The sequences come from PBMCs, collected before TCRalphabeta/CD19-depleted stem cell transplant. The source is a girl aged 2-10 years with Fanconi anemia, due to receive a stem cell transplant. V is TRBV29-1 and J is TRBJ1-5; TRBD1 agrees at 8 bases. The CDR3 DNA reads as TGCAGCGCCCAGACAGGGGATAGCAATCAGCCCCAGCATTTT. This codes for CSAQTGDSNQPQHF.